This T cell receptor beta chain was sequenced for a study of shared clonotypes between healthy human individuals. Study-wide points: Among a few donors, about 4.6% of naive CD4 clonotypes were found in common.

The CDR3 extends over 15 amino acids. Trimming stripped 0 bases from V and 4 bases from J, with 9 bases between. Germline V lookup: CDR1 MNHEY, CDR2 SMNVEV (reference sequence). Turning to this clone: The antigen remains unidentified.

Repertoires were generated with immunoSEQ multiplex PCR, while TCRdb's copy carries only in-frame clones and drops some. This table has over a million clones, around 95% appearing once. Sequencing was carried out using naive CD4+ T cells sorted from blood. Subset given: CD45RA+ positively selected. This clonotype was sampled from a man aged 30 to 45 in good health. This chain links TRBV27 with TRBJ2-2; D uncertain. CDR3 sequence reads: CASSLSGAVTGELFF. DNA of the CDR3: TGTGCCAGCAGTTTATCGGGCGCGGTCACCGGGGAGCTGTTTTTT.